This T cell receptor (beta chain) derives from a study of blood T cell repertoires in COVID-19. CDR1 LGHNA and CDR2 YSLEER come from the germline V gene. The CDR3 is 19 residues long. V dropped 1 base and J dropped 3 bases, with 22 bases sitting between them. The assay was immunoSEQ multiplex PCR, and TCRdb's table has in-frame clones only and misses some. The sample has hundreds of thousands of clones, 70% to 90% seen once. The source is a woman aged 60-75 years with acute or convalescent COVID-19. Sequencing was done on a sample of peripheral blood. The chain is built from TRBV4-3 and TRBJ1-5, with D perhaps TRBD1 (5 bases). DNA for the CDR3: TGCGCCAGCAGCCAAGGATGCAGGGACTACCAAAGGGACAATCAGCCCCAGCATTTT. This encodes CASSQGCRDYQRDNQPQHF.